Shown below are 20 T cell receptor beta chains from a single sample sequenced in a study of blood T cell repertoires in COVID-19. Clones were read by immunoSEQ multiplex PCR, and TCRdb kept only the in-frame ones, dropping some. The sample has roughly 230,000 clones, 82% seen once. Material for sequencing was peripheral blood. All receptors come from a woman of 80 years or more with acute or convalescent COVID-19.

This chain connects TRBV19 to TRBJ1-1; D is ambiguous. The CDR3 runs to 13 residues. The germline gives CDR1 LNHDA, CDR2 SQIVND (reference sequence). V lost 7 bases, J lost 2 bases, and 11 bases lay in between. The CDR3: CASTAVINTEAFF. CDR3 nucleotides: TGTGCCAGTACCGCAGTGATCAACACTGAAGCTTTCTTT. Combining the CDR3 with reference TRBV19 and TRBJ1-1 gives the whole variable domain DGGITQSPKYLFRKEGQNVTLSCEQNLNHDAMYWYRQDPGQGLRLIYYSQIVNDFQKGDIAEGYSVSREKKESFPLTVTSAQKNPTAFYLCASTAVINTEAFFGQGTRLTVV.

This clone has only a few counts. The chain joins TRBV10-3 to TRBJ1-2, with D maybe TRBD1 (5 bases). V was shortened by 2 bases and J by 2 bases, with 12 bases between the two germline ends. This CDR3 is 15 amino acids long. CDR1 and CDR2 from the germline V gene are ENHRY and SYGVKD. For the CDR3, the DNA is TGTGCCATCAGTGAGGGCCAGGGTTTGAACTATGGCTACACCTTC. It is translated as CAISEGQGLNYGYTF.

The chain joins TRBV28 to TRBJ1-1; D is ambiguous. V lost 5 bases and J lost 4, with 11 bases in between. Per germline, CDR1 MDHEN and CDR2 SYDVKM. This CDR3 spans 13 amino acids. The CDR3 loop reads CASSREGFTEAFF. DNA of the CDR3: TGTGCCAGCAGTAGGGAGGGCTTCACTGAAGCTTTCTTT.

This chain joins TRBV5-8 and TRBJ1-6; D may be TRBD1 (5 bases). The germline gives CDR1 SGHTS, CDR2 YDEGEE. The V end lost 4 bases, the J end lost 5 bases, and 10 bases lay between the germline ends. This CDR3 has 14 residues. For the CDR3, the DNA is TGTGCCAGCAGCCCAGGGCAGAATAATTCACCCCTCCACTTT. Translation: CASSPGQNNSPLHF.

J is TRBJ2-3 and V is TRBV25-1; the match to TRBD2 covers 7 bases. CDR3 length: 15 residues. Trimming at V came to 2 bases and at J to 0 bases, leaving 2 bases not matched to a gene. Germline V lookup: CDR1 MGHDK, CDR2 SYGVNS. The DNA of the CDR3 is TGTGCCAGCAGTGAAGGGGACTACAGCACAGATACGCAGTATTTT. Translation gives CASSEGDYSTDTQYF.

The chain carries TRBV28 and TRBJ1-5; 7 bases match TRBD1. CDR1 is MDHEN and CDR2 is SYDVKM in the germline V gene. V trimming: 6 bases; J trimming: 2 bases; junction bases outside the gene matches: 4. The CDR3 is made up of 14 amino acids. The DNA for the CDR3 is TGTGCCAGCAGAAGACAGGGAGGCAATCAGCCCCAGCATTTT. Residues: CASRRQGGNQPQHF.

The chain joins TRBV16 to TRBJ1-6, with D unclear. Germline loops: CDR1 KGHSY, CDR2 FQNENV. The ends were cut back, 4 bases at V and 8 bases at J, with 12 bases in the middle. The CDR3 is 14 residues long. The CDR3 sequence: CASSLSSGDSPLHF. DNA of the CDR3: TGTGCCAGCAGCCTTTCGTCCGGTGATTCACCCCTCCACTTT. Complete variable domain (other parts from reference TRBV16 and TRBJ1-6): GEEVAQTPKHLVRGEGQKAKLYCAPIKGHSYVFWYQQVLKNEFKFLISFQNENVFDETGMPKERFSAKCLPNSPCSLEIQATKLEDSAVYFCASSLSSGDSPLHFGNGTRLTVT.

The chain has TRBV19 and TRBJ1-5; possibly TRBD1 for D (5 bases). CDR3 length: 13 amino acids. The germline V gene has CDR1 LNHDA and CDR2 SQIVND (reference sequence). V was shortened by 6 bases and J by 6 bases, with 12 bases between the two germline ends. The CDR3 spells CASSGGGGQPQHF. The CDR3 DNA reads TGTGCCAGTAGCGGCGGGGGAGGTCAGCCCCAGCATTTT.

The V call is TRBV9, the J call TRBJ2-2, with 7 bases fitting TRBD2. The trim removed 0 bases at V and 2 bases at J, leaving 4 bases unmatched. The CDR3 contains 16 residues. Germline values: CDR1 SGDLS, CDR2 YYNGEE. In DNA form, the CDR3 reads TGTGCCAGCAGCGTAGACGGGGGGATAAACACCGGGGAGCTGTTTTTT. Its translation: CASSVDGGINTGELFF.

The gene calls are TRBV7-8 and TRBJ2-1; no firm D call. This CDR3 has 15 amino acids. V lost 1 base and J 2 bases, leaving 9 bases between the germline ends. Germline values: CDR1 SGHVS, CDR2 FQNEAQ. The CDR3 region is CASSLGAITYNEQFF. CDR3 sequence (DNA): TGTGCCAGCAGCTTAGGGGCTATCACCTACAATGAGCAGTTCTTC.

The CDR3 DNA sequence: TGTGCCAGCTTGGGAGGGGGGAGGGTGGATCAGCCCCAGCATTTT. Its translation: CASLGGGRVDQPQHF. The chain couples TRBV6-5 to TRBJ1-5; TRBD1 might be the D (6 bases). The CDR3 has 15 amino acids. Germline V gene data show CDR1 as MNHEY and CDR2 as SVGAGI. The ends were cut back, 8 bases at V and 5 bases at J, with 19 bases in the middle.

The chain joins TRBV5-1 to TRBJ2-2; 7 nucleotides align to TRBD1. Germline trimming cut 4 bases from V and 6 bases from J; bases unmatched to any gene: 6. Germline V gene lookup returns CDR1 SGHRS and CDR2 YFSETQ. The CDR3 contains 14 residues. The CDR3 DNA reads as TGCGCCAGCAGCCCTGATGGGACAGCCGGGGAGCTGTTTTTT. It yields the protein CASSPDGTAGELFF.

The rearrangement joins TRBV5-1 to TRBJ2-6, with 11 bases lining up with TRBD1. This CDR3 is built from 18 residues. V gave up 4 bases and J gave up 2 bases; unmatched junction bases: 8. CDR1 SGHRS and CDR2 YFSETQ come from the germline V gene. CDR3 loop: CASSLRDRGVAGANVLTF. CDR3 in DNA: TGCGCCAGCAGCCTCCGGGACAGGGGGGTAGCTGGGGCCAACGTCCTGACTTTC.

The V gene is TRBV5-1, the J gene TRBJ1-2, with TRBD1 identical over 9 bases. V was pared by 3 bases and J by 1 base, with 1 base of the junction left unmatched. CDR3 length equals 14 residues. From germline, CDR1 is SGHRS and CDR2 YFSETQ. The CDR3 here is CASSWTGDNYGYTF. The CDR3 coding sequence is TGCGCCAGCAGCTGGACAGGGGATAACTATGGCTACACCTTC.

This clone is a singleton in its sample. The chain employs TRBV6-1 and TRBJ1-3, with a possible D match to TRBD1 (6 bases). Germline V gene sequence: CDR1 MNHNS, CDR2 SASEGT. Between the trimmed V and J ends, which lost 0 bases and 4 bases, there was a span of 10 bases. There are 15 residues in the CDR3. The chain's CDR3 is CASSEALQGGNTIYF. In DNA form, the CDR3 reads TGTGCCAGCAGTGAAGCCCTCCAGGGGGGAAACACCATATATTTT.

The chain uses TRBV5-1 and TRBJ1-2, with TRBD1 as a possible D gene (5 bases). Trimming cost V 2 bases and J 4 bases, with 6 bases left between them. Germline V lookup: CDR1 SGHRS, CDR2 YFSETQ. The CDR3 is 12 residues long. As DNA, the CDR3 is TGCGCCAGCAGCTTCGACAGCTATGGCTACACCTTC. This encodes CASSFDSYGYTF.

V is TRBV28 and J is TRBJ2-7, with a possible D match to TRBD1 (6 bases). V shed 2 bases and J shed 7 bases, with 21 bases lying between them. This CDR3 has 16 residues. The V gene's germline CDR1 is MDHEN and CDR2 SYDVKM. The CDR3 region has the DNA TGTGCCAGCAGTTTAAGGGGATTGACAGGATTCAAGGAGCAGTACTTC. This gives the protein CASSLRGLTGFKEQYF. Drawing the rest from reference TRBV28 and TRBJ2-7, the complete variable domain is DVKVTQSSRYLVKRTGEKVFLECVQDMDHENMFWYRQDPGLGLRLIYFSYDVKMKEKGDIPEGYSVSREKKERFSLILESASTNQTSMYLCASSLRGLTGFKEQYFGPGTRLTVT.

The rearrangement links TRBV24-1 to TRBJ1-4; D possibly corresponds to TRBD1 (6 bases). The ends were cut back, 5 bases at V and 8 bases at J, with 17 bases in the middle. The CDR3 has 15 residues. Germline V lookup: CDR1 KGHDR, CDR2 SFDVKD. Here the CDR3 reads CATSVFRGLGEKLFF. CDR3 nucleotides: TGTGCCACCAGTGTTTTCAGGGGTCTGGGAGAAAAACTGTTTTTT.

The rearrangement links TRBV7-2 to TRBJ2-1, with 11 bases that match TRBD1. This CDR3 has 15 residues. V lost 5 bases and J lost 4; bases outside the gene matches: 4. Germline assignment: CDR1 SGHTA and CDR2 FQGNSA. The CDR3 nucleotides are TGTGCCAGCAGCAGAGGGACAGGGGGATACAATGAGCAGTTCTTC. Protein sequence: CASSRGTGGYNEQFF. The full variable domain, rest sourced from reference TRBV7-2 and TRBJ2-1, is GAGVSQSPSNKVTEKGKDVELRCDPISGHTALYWYRQSLGQGLEFLIYFQGNSAPDKSGLPSDRFSAERTGGSVSTLTIQRTQQEDSAVYLCASSRGTGGYNEQFFGPGTRLTVL.

This chain connects TRBV28 to TRBJ1-1, with no clear D. The CDR3 consists of 15 residues. Germline V gene sequence: CDR1 MDHEN, CDR2 SYDVKM. Trimming shortened V by 7 bases and J by 4 bases, and 19 bases separated the two germline ends. As DNA, the CDR3 is TGTGCCAGCACCTCTCCCTCCCGGTTTAGCACTGAAGCTTTCTTT. Translated, it gives CASTSPSRFSTEAFF.